Listed below are T cell receptor beta chains from one sample, sequenced in a study of cytomegalovirus exposure and HLA in healthy donors. Libraries were prepared by immunoSEQ multiplex PCR; TCRdb keeps only in-frame clonotypes and omits some of them. The sample includes 130,000 or so clones, 75% seen only once; the top ten take 3% to 3.5%. Sequences were obtained from PBMCs. The origin of the receptors is a middle-aged man in good health and CMV-seronegative. Both conserved end residues are part of each CDR3. A D gene is named only where the DNA matches it firmly. Not every row has a clone size; where given, it reads once, few, many or a size class.

J gene: TRBJ1-5; clone size: .; V gene: TRBV2; D gene: TRBD1; CDR3 DNA: TGTGCCAGCAGTGAAAGGACAGGGGAACAGCCCCAGCATTTT; CDR3 protein: CASSERTGEQPQHF
J gene: TRBJ1-2; clone size: few; V gene: TRBV7-9; D gene: .; CDR3 DNA: TGTGCCAGCAGCTTCTATAAGGTACAGGGCATCCATGGCTACACCTTC; CDR3 protein: CASSFYKVQGIHGYTF
J gene: TRBJ2-1; clone size: .; V gene: TRBV5-1; D gene: TRBD2; CDR3 DNA: TGCGCCAGCAGCTTTGCCGGGACTAGCGGACCGTACGATGAGCAGTTCTTC; CDR3 protein: CASSFAGTSGPYDEQFF
J gene: TRBJ1-5; clone size: .; V gene: TRBV7-5; D gene: .; CDR3 DNA: TGTGTCAGAAGCACCCGAACAGGGGGGTTCAATCAGCCCCAGCATTTT; CDR3 protein: CVRSTRTGGFNQPQHF
J gene: TRBJ1-2; clone size: .; V gene: TRBV9; D gene: .; CDR3 DNA: TGTGCCAGCAGCGCCCGGGGACCCAGGGGTATCGACTATGGCTACACCTTC; CDR3 protein: CASSARGPRGIDYGYTF
J gene: TRBJ2-7; clone size: .; V gene: TRBV10-3; D gene: TRBD2; CDR3 DNA: TGTGCCATCAGTGAGTCGAACCCTTACTACGGGGGGGGAACCTACGAGCAGTACTTC; CDR3 protein: CAISESNPYYGGGTYEQYF
J gene: TRBJ2-7; clone size: .; V gene: TRBV9; D gene: .; CDR3 DNA: TGTGCCAGCAGCGACGGCGGGGAGCAGTACTTC; CDR3 protein: CASSDGGEQYF
J gene: TRBJ2-1; clone size: .; V gene: TRBV19; D gene: TRBD2; CDR3 DNA: TGTGCCAGTAGTCCCCGGGGGAGCGGGGGTAGACTAGGGCAGTTCTTC; CDR3 protein: CASSPRGSGGRLGQFF
J gene: TRBJ1-1; clone size: few; V gene: TRBV6-5; D gene: .; CDR3 DNA: TGTGCCAGCAGTAGGGGGAACACTGAAGCTTTCTTT; CDR3 protein: CASSRGNTEAFF
J gene: TRBJ1-2; clone size: .; V gene: TRBV2; D gene: .; CDR3 DNA: TGTGCCAGCAGTGAAGCCCCAGTTGATGGCTACACCTTC; CDR3 protein: CASSEAPVDGYTF
J gene: TRBJ2-2; clone size: .; V gene: TRBV7-7; D gene: TRBD2; CDR3 DNA: TGTGCCAGCAGCTTGACCTCTAGCGGGGGCTCAACCGGGGAGCTGTTTTTT; CDR3 protein: CASSLTSSGGSTGELFF
J gene: TRBJ1-5; clone size: .; V gene: TRBV18; D gene: .; CDR3 DNA: TGTGCCAGCTCACCACCGGCGGGTTATAGCAATCAGCCCCAGCATTTT; CDR3 protein: CASSPPAGYSNQPQHF
J gene: TRBJ2-7; clone size: .; V gene: TRBV4-1; D gene: .; CDR3 DNA: TGCGCCAGCAGCCAAGATGCAGGGGCCCTCTCCTACGAGCAGTACTTC; CDR3 protein: CASSQDAGALSYEQYF
J gene: TRBJ2-1; clone size: .; V gene: TRBV14; D gene: .; CDR3 DNA: TGTGCCAGCAGCCAAGATATTGGTAGCTGGGATGAGCAGTTCTTC; CDR3 protein: CASSQDIGSWDEQFF
J gene: TRBJ1-2; clone size: .; V gene: TRBV5-1; D gene: .; CDR3 DNA: TGCGCCAGCAGCTTGCAGGGTAAGGCTGGCTACACCTTC; CDR3 protein: CASSLQGKAGYTF
J gene: TRBJ1-2; clone size: few; V gene: TRBV5-1; D gene: .; CDR3 DNA: TGCGCCAGCAGCTTTTCTGGGGAGTACGGCTACACCTTC; CDR3 protein: CASSFSGEYGYTF
J gene: TRBJ2-3; clone size: .; V gene: TRBV6-1; D gene: .; CDR3 DNA: TGTGCCAGCAACTTACAGGGTACAGATACGCAGTATTTT; CDR3 protein: CASNLQGTDTQYF
J gene: TRBJ1-6; clone size: .; V gene: TRBV25-1; D gene: .; CDR3 DNA: TGTGCCAGCGTAAGGTCAGGGGACAATTCACCCCTCCACTTT; CDR3 protein: CASVRSGDNSPLHF
J gene: TRBJ1-1; clone size: .; V gene: TRBV7-2; D gene: .; CDR3 DNA: TGTGCCAGCAGCTTAAATTCAGGGATGGGGTTGAACACTGAAGCTTTCTTT; CDR3 protein: CASSLNSGMGLNTEAFF
J gene: TRBJ2-6; clone size: .; V gene: TRBV28; D gene: TRBD1; CDR3 DNA: TGTGCCAGCAGTTTAGCGGGACAGGGGACGCGGCGCTCTGGGGCCAACGTCCTGACTTTC; CDR3 protein: CASSLAGQGTRRSGANVLTF
J gene: TRBJ2-1; clone size: .; V gene: TRBV7-3; D gene: TRBD2; CDR3 DNA: TGTGCCAGCAGCCCGACTAGCGGGGCCCGATCTGAGCAGTTCTTC; CDR3 protein: CASSPTSGARSEQFF
J gene: TRBJ1-1; clone size: few; V gene: TRBV15; D gene: .; CDR3 DNA: TGTGCCACCAGCCCCCGTTCAGGACAAACGAACACTGAAGCTTTCTTT; CDR3 protein: CATSPRSGQTNTEAFF
J gene: TRBJ1-2; clone size: .; V gene: TRBV7-2; D gene: .; CDR3 DNA: TGTGCCAGCAGCTTAGCCCGGGACTCCTTACCCCTTAACTATGGCTACACCTTC; CDR3 protein: CASSLARDSLPLNYGYTF
J gene: TRBJ2-7; clone size: .; V gene: TRBV5-4; D gene: TRBD1; CDR3 DNA: TGTGCCAGCAGTGGACAGGGGGCGCCCTACGAGCAGTACTTC; CDR3 protein: CASSGQGAPYEQYF
J gene: TRBJ1-1; clone size: few; V gene: TRBV11-2; D gene: .; CDR3 DNA: TGTGCCCATACCATGTTGGACAGCACTGAAGCTTTCTTT; CDR3 protein: CAHTMLDSTEAFF
J gene: TRBJ2-7; clone size: once; V gene: TRBV10-3; D gene: TRBD2; CDR3 DNA: TGTGCCATCAGTGAGTCTAGCGGGGGGGGACGCAAGCGGCAGTACTTC; CDR3 protein: CAISESSGGGRKRQYF
J gene: TRBJ1-1; clone size: .; V gene: TRBV6-6; D gene: .; CDR3 DNA: TGTGCCAGCAGTTACACCCGGGGAGATACTGAAGCTTTCTTT; CDR3 protein: CASSYTRGDTEAFF
J gene: TRBJ1-5; clone size: .; V gene: TRBV15; D gene: TRBD1; CDR3 DNA: TGTGCCACCAGCCGAGCCAGGGGGCGAGGCAATCAGCCCCAGCATTTT; CDR3 protein: CATSRARGRGNQPQHF
J gene: TRBJ2-7; clone size: once; V gene: TRBV10-3; D gene: .; CDR3 DNA: TGTGCCATCAGTGAGTTACCAGGGAGGTCGGTCGAGCAGTACTTC; CDR3 protein: CAISELPGRSVEQYF
J gene: TRBJ1-5; clone size: .; V gene: TRBV10-2; D gene: .; CDR3 DNA: TGCGCCAGCGCAAGGACAGAGCCCAATCAGCCCCAGCATTTT; CDR3 protein: CASARTEPNQPQHF
J gene: TRBJ1-2; clone size: .; V gene: TRBV10-3; D gene: .; CDR3 DNA: TGTGCCACCTCTTCGGGGGGATTGGGCGGCTATGGCTACACCTTC; CDR3 protein: CATSSGGLGGYGYTF
J gene: TRBJ2-2; clone size: .; V gene: TRBV11-3; D gene: .; CDR3 DNA: TGTGCCAGCAGCCCACACAGCACCGGGGAGCTGTTTTTT; CDR3 protein: CASSPHSTGELFF
J gene: TRBJ2-1; clone size: .; V gene: TRBV6-6; D gene: .; CDR3 DNA: TGTGCCAGCAGTTTTGGGGCGGGAGAGCAGTTCTTC; CDR3 protein: CASSFGAGEQFF
J gene: TRBJ2-3; clone size: .; V gene: TRBV13; D gene: TRBD2; CDR3 DNA: TGTGCCAGCAGCGAAGGACTAGCGGGGGAAGATACGCAGTATTTT; CDR3 protein: CASSEGLAGEDTQYF
J gene: TRBJ2-7; clone size: .; V gene: TRBV5-1; D gene: TRBD2; CDR3 DNA: TGCGCCAGCAGCTTGGGACTAGCGGGGACGGCCTACGAGCAGTACTTC; CDR3 protein: CASSLGLAGTAYEQYF
J gene: TRBJ2-1; clone size: .; V gene: TRBV6-1; D gene: .; CDR3 DNA: TGTGCCAGCAGTGGAAATGTGGGAGCCTACAATGAGCAGTTCTTC; CDR3 protein: CASSGNVGAYNEQFF
J gene: TRBJ2-5; clone size: .; V gene: TRBV29-1; D gene: .; CDR3 DNA: TGCAGCGTTGGGAGGGTTGACAGGGCCCAAGAGACCCAGTACTTC; CDR3 protein: CSVGRVDRAQETQYF
J gene: TRBJ1-3; clone size: .; V gene: TRBV4-2; D gene: .; CDR3 DNA: TGTGCCAGCAGCCAATACTACTTGAACACCATATATTTT; CDR3 protein: CASSQYYLNTIYF
J gene: TRBJ1-1; clone size: .; V gene: TRBV28; D gene: TRBD1; CDR3 DNA: TGTGCCAGCAGTCCGCGGACAGGCGCAGCTTTCTTT; CDR3 protein: CASSPRTGAAFF
J gene: TRBJ1-4; clone size: .; V gene: TRBV2; D gene: .; CDR3 DNA: TGTGCCAGCAGTACTGACGTGGAGGAAAAACTGTTTTTT; CDR3 protein: CASSTDVEEKLFF
J gene: TRBJ2-1; clone size: .; V gene: TRBV18; D gene: TRBD2; CDR3 DNA: TGTGCCAGCTCACCCGTACTAGCGGGGGTCTACAATGAGCAGTTCTTC; CDR3 protein: CASSPVLAGVYNEQFF
J gene: TRBJ2-5; clone size: .; V gene: TRBV7-6; D gene: .; CDR3 DNA: TGTGCCAGCAGCTCCCCCACCCAGGGGAGAGAGACCCAGTACTTC; CDR3 protein: CASSSPTQGRETQYF
J gene: TRBJ2-5; clone size: .; V gene: TRBV7-8; D gene: .; CDR3 DNA: TGTGCCAGCGCCCTCGGGGGATTAGGCCAAGAGACCCAGTACTTC; CDR3 protein: CASALGGLGQETQYF
J gene: TRBJ2-1; clone size: .; V gene: TRBV30; D gene: .; CDR3 DNA: TGTGCCTGGAGTGTTGGAGGGATGGGGTACAATGAGCAGTTCTTC; CDR3 protein: CAWSVGGMGYNEQFF
J gene: TRBJ1-2; clone size: .; V gene: TRBV29-1; D gene: .; CDR3 DNA: TGCAGCGTTGGGGAGGGTGCCTATGGCTACACCTTC; CDR3 protein: CSVGEGAYGYTF
J gene: TRBJ1-1; clone size: .; V gene: TRBV28; D gene: .; CDR3 DNA: TGTGCCAGCAGTTTATCAGTGAACACTGAAGCTTTCTTT; CDR3 protein: CASSLSVNTEAFF
J gene: TRBJ2-7; clone size: .; V gene: TRBV9; D gene: .; CDR3 DNA: TGTGCCAGCAGCGTAGGACAGTACAACGAGCAGTACTTC; CDR3 protein: CASSVGQYNEQYF
J gene: TRBJ2-3; clone size: .; V gene: TRBV5-4; D gene: TRBD2; CDR3 DNA: TGTGCCAGCAGCTCCAGCGGGGGCCACCCTAGCACAGATACGCAGTATTTT; CDR3 protein: CASSSSGGHPSTDTQYF
J gene: TRBJ2-1; clone size: .; V gene: TRBV4-1; D gene: .; CDR3 DNA: TGCGCCAGCAGCCAAGAACTACTAGACGAGCAGTTCTTC; CDR3 protein: CASSQELLDEQFF
J gene: TRBJ2-1; clone size: .; V gene: TRBV19; D gene: .; CDR3 DNA: TGTGCCAGTAGTATCTCCCAGGGGTTCTACAATGAGCAGTTCTTC; CDR3 protein: CASSISQGFYNEQFF
J gene: TRBJ1-2; clone size: once; V gene: TRBV2; D gene: TRBD1; CDR3 DNA: TGTGCCAGCAGTGAACGTCGGTCAGGGGGCTATGGCTACACCTTC; CDR3 protein: CASSERRSGGYGYTF
J gene: TRBJ2-1; clone size: .; V gene: TRBV6-5; D gene: .; CDR3 DNA: TGTGCCAGCAGCCTACAGAGCTCCTACAATGAGCAGTTCTTC; CDR3 protein: CASSLQSSYNEQFF
J gene: TRBJ2-3; clone size: .; V gene: TRBV2; D gene: TRBD2; CDR3 DNA: TGTGCCAGCAGGGGGAGGGTTACAAATACGCAGTATTTT; CDR3 protein: CASRGRVTNTQYF